This T cell receptor (beta chain) was identified in a study of blood T cell repertoires in COVID-19. Study in general: Specimens from acute and convalescent COVID-19 originated in the United States, Italy and Spain. Sample material is recorded as cDNA or gDNA derived from T cells, B-cell-depleted T cells, or PBMCs.

Per the original data handling: Estimation of nucleated cell counts relied on the amplification of reference gene primers. Clones were read by immunoSEQ multiplex PCR, and TCRdb kept only the in-frame ones, dropping some. The V and J calls and clone size are taken from that table; D and trimming were inferred from the DNA. The repertoire consists of about 120,000 clones, with around 83% occurring once and the leading ten covering around 3.4%. CDR1 and CDR2 from the germline V gene are SEHNR and FQNEAQ (reference sequence). V was clipped by 5 bases and J by 1 base; unmatched bases: 10. The CDR3 is 17 residues long. This clone was counted once.

Sequenced sample: peripheral blood. The rearrangement links TRBV7-9 to TRBJ2-5; 10 bases map to TRBD1. This receptor was taken from a middle-aged man with acute or convalescent COVID-19. The CDR3 DNA is TGTGCCAGCAGCCCGGACAGGGGGGACTTAGTCCAAGAGACCCAGTACTTC. This translates into CASSPDRGDLVQETQYF.